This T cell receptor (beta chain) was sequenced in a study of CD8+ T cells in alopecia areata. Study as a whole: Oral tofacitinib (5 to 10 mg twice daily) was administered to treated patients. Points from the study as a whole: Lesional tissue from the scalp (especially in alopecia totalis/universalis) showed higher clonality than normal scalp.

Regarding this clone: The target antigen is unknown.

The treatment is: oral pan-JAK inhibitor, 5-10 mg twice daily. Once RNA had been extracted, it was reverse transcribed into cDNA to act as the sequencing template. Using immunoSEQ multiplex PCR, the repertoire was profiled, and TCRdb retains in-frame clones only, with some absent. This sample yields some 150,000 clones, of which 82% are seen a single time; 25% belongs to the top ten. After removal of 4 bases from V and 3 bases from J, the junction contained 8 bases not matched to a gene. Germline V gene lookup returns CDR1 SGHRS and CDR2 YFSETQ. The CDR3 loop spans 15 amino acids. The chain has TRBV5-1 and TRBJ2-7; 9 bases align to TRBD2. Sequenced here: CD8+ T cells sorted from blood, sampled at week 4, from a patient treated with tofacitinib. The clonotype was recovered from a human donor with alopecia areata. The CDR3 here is CASSGGTSSGYEQYF. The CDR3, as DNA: TGCGCCAGCAGCGGGGGGACTAGCTCGGGCTACGAGCAGTACTTC.